This T cell receptor (beta chain) was found in a study of regulatory T cells in long-lasting Graves disease. Study context: Disease was considered persistent Graves' disease after over 5 years of antithyroid drugs (with positive TSH receptor antibodies).

J was trimmed by 6 bases and V by 4 bases; bases with no gene match: 14. There are 15 residues in the CDR3. CDR1 and CDR2 from the germline V gene are DFQATT and SNEGSKA (reference sequence). Arm-PCR of CDR3 regions and iRepertoire HTBI primers were used to build TCR beta libraries. TCRdb processed the multiplex PCR reads anew with MiXCR; each CDR3 protein has one entry. The sample lists approximately 350,000 distinct CDR3 sequences, about 23% occurring once. This clonotype was detected many times. Its antigen is not identified. Described time point: persistent/refractory GD, antithyroid drugs over 5 years with positive TRAb. After RNA was extracted from PBMCs, the TCR library was made from it. Diagnosing Graves' disease relied on the American Thyroid Association guidelines. Patient provenance is recorded as an endocrinology department in Xi'an, China. Overall study findings and caveats: Researchers examined only peripheral blood and not thyroid tissue.

V and J are TRBV20-1 and TRBJ2-7; the match to TRBD2 covers 8 bases. The source of this sequence is a woman aged 40 to 50 with Graves disease. This specimen was peripheral blood mononuclear cells (PBMCs), taken when the disease was refractory, from a patient treated with antithyroid drugs. The CDR3, as DNA: TGCAGTGCTAAGCCTGGGACTAGTGATTCGGGCGAGCAGTACTTC. The encoded protein is CSAKPGTSDSGEQYF.